In this sample, the clone carrying this TCR beta chain turned up many times. Its antigen is undetermined. The cDNA was synthesized by 5'RACE incorporating 10-nucleotide random UMIs. TCRdb redid the calling of the 5' RACE reads with MiXCR, one entry per CDR3 protein. The sample contains tens of thousands of distinct CDR3 sequences, over 9.5% of which appear only once. The unsorted libraries had their origin in 2 million PBMCs stored at -80 C. The germline V and J ends were trimmed by 6 bases and 0 bases, with 12 bases remaining between them. Germline V gene sequence: CDR1 SQVTM, CDR2 ANQGSEA. The CDR3 consists of 14 residues. These data originate in a study of neurological immune-mediated disorders. Study-wide results and caveats: No CDR3 amino acid sequences recurred among expanded clones across subjects, suggesting private repertoires in all groups. Multiple sclerosis patients had less TCR clonal expansion than even healthy controls, unlike HTLV-1-associated myelopathy.

The sequence was collected from a man in his 60s in good health. Sequencing was performed on PBMCs. The V and J genes are TRBV29-1 and TRBJ2-1; D ambiguous. The CDR3 reads CSVTPKNSYNEQFF. Here the CDR3 DNA reads TGCAGCGTAACTCCCAAAAACTCCTACAATGAGCAGTTCTTC.